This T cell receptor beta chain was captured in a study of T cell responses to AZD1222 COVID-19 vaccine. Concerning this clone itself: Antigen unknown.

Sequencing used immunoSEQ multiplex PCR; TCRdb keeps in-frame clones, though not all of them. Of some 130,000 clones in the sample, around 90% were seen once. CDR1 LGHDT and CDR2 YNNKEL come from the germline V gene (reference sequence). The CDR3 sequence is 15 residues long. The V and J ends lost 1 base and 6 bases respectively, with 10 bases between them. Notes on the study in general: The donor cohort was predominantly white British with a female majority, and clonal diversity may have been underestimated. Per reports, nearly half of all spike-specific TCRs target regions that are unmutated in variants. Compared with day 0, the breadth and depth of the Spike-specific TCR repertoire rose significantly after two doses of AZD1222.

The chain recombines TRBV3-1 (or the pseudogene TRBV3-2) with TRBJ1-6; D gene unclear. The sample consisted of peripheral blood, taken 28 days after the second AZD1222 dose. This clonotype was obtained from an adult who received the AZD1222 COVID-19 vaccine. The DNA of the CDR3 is TGTGCCAGCAGCCAAGGTCGGGGTTCTAATTCACCCCTCCACTTT. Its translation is CASSQGRGSNSPLHF.